The TCR beta chain under discussion was sequenced for a study of T cell clusters in autoimmune cytopenias (dated by TCRdb to about 2019). Regarding the study in general: Healthy donor controls had a mean age of around 52 years and a median age of approximately 61 years, with about 55% of the roughly 43 female. Per sample, TRB sequencing gave a median depth of approximately 52,000 reads and a median of 2,350 distinct TRB clonotypes. Peripheral blood TRB and IGH repertoires were sequenced in autoimmune cytopenia patients at active disease and during treatment follow-up, alongside healthy, CLL and autoimmune hepatitis controls. The goal of the study was to find out whether patients with autoimmune cytopenia have a disease-specific immune repertoire signature that could be used as a blood-based biomarker. Controls were 25 age-matched healthy donors for primary cytopenia and around 13 age-matched CLL patients for secondary cytopenia. Autoimmune hepatitis repertoires were compared against more than 20 age- and sex-matched healthy donors. General findings and caveats noted by the study authors: The T cell clusters were defined only in silico, and the functional role of the clusters was left to be validated experimentally. About 3.2-fold more exclusive TRB clusters were observed in healthy donors than in active autoimmune hepatitis patients, consistent with an autoimmunity-wide signature. GLIPH suggested that primary autoimmune cytopenia patients lacked physiological T cell clusters: 50 to 55 clusters were exclusive to healthy donors versus roughly 15 exclusive to patients. TRB repertoire shifts, with less even repertoires observed in secondary cytopenia and CLL, were mostly attributed to lymphoma bias rather than autoimmunity. In the comparison of secondary cytopenia with CLL, no cluster-lack signature showed up, apparently because the dominant lymphoma-associated repertoire masked the signature.

For each sample, TRB amplification used roughly 270 ng of peripheral blood genomic DNA, equal to roughly 38,000 genome equivalents. CDR1 DFQATT and CDR2 SNEGSKA are derived from the germline V gene (reference sequence). The CDR3 holds 13 amino acids from the cysteine to the phenylalanine. Only the protein is available. With respect to this clonotype: The specificity of this receptor is unknown.

To amplify TRB rearrangements, a touch-down multiplex PCR protocol was run with the TRB-A and TRB-B primer pools combined in a single tube. Illumina adapters and sample indices were added to the amplicons through two consecutive PCR reactions using Phusion HS II polymerase. The amplicons were gel-purified using the NucleoSpin Gel and PCR Clean-up kit, after which quantification was performed by Qubit and quality was checked on an Agilent 2100 Bioanalyzer. Sequencing of the libraries was done on an Illumina MiSeq with 600-cycle, single-indexed, paired-end runs. The authors' analysis ran thus. MiXCR version 2.1.12, together with the default MiXCR reference library, was used to align and assemble the TRB reads. Each unique CDR3 nucleotide sequence defined a clone, and only productive sequences with at least two reads were analysed. To assess repertoire diversity, an R script computed alpha-parameterized diversity profiles (alpha 0 to 5), which included the Shannon (alpha 1) and Simpson (alpha 2) indices. Combinatorial TRB VJ usage was calculated with the tcR package and was compared between cohorts by principal component analysis performed with ade4. GLIPH was used to cluster TCRbeta CDR3s in pairs of cohorts matched for age and read depth, and a Wilcoxon test was used to compare cluster frequencies. TCRdb reprocessed the reads into one record per CDR3 protein sequence, lacking DNA. TCRdb assigned the V and J calls; the authors' analysis was not used. The sample table records approximately 12,000 distinct CDR3 sequences. The ten most abundant clones make up more than 2.5% of the sample.

The data also belong to a second study, concerning T cell repertoires in aging, cancer and after chemotherapy. As the second paper documents: Donors spanned six age groups from 30 or younger to 70 or older, with at least three individuals per group. Healthy donor control TCR repertoires were recorded over several months to years and showed clear clonal overlap across re-sampling. The complete dataset included about 9 million TCR reads. Compared with age-matched healthy donors, untreated patients with hematological or solid cancers had significantly lower TCR diversity and higher clonality in blood. In healthy donors, the drop in TCR diversity with age came mainly from a loss of richness, whereas in cancer patients a loss of evenness also played a part. In both cancer cohorts, median generation probability rose over the chemotherapy interval, which suggests that the repertoire was reconstituted through rebound thymic output. According to the authors, the repertoire data do not allow conclusions to be drawn about immunological memory after chemotherapy. Peripheral blood TCR beta repertoires from healthy donors and cancer patients were profiled to examine immunoaging and T cell reconstitution after chemotherapy. The cohort comprised 200 to 250 cancer patients, some 90 with hematological and fewer than 140 with solid cancers, plus 95 healthy donors as a reference group. MiXCR versions 2.12 and 3.0.5 were used to process the TRB sequences. Repertoire metrics included Shannon diversity, evenness, clonality (one minus evenness), and alpha-parameterized diversity profiles from alpha 0 to 5. The IGoR algorithm was used to compute generation probabilities of clones in paired pre- and post-chemotherapy samples.

The receptor's source is a human donor in good health. Here the chain combines TRBV20-1 and TRBJ1-1; TCRdb proposes TRBD1, but this gene call is untestable without DNA. The sequenced sample consisted of peripheral blood. CDR3 reads: CSALEGGRSEAFF.